This T cell receptor (beta chain) was profiled in a study of cytomegalovirus exposure and HLA in healthy donors. Study findings and constraints: A missense DCLRE1C variant was associated with V- and J-gene trimming of TCR beta chains in a later analysis, and an independent cohort replicated the association. The classifier reportedly diagnosed cytomegalovirus status with high sensitivity and specificity. It was only CMV serostatus that was available as immune exposure information.

The length of the CDR3 is 16 residues. Germline V lookup: CDR1 MNHEY, CDR2 SVGAGI. V lost 0 bases, J lost 10 bases, and 11 bases stayed unmatched. It was with 60 Vbeta and 13 Jbeta primers that the PCR ran. Per the original data handling: The count from a later analysis was 70 million to 85 million unique TCR beta chains, roughly 11 million of them shared. TCRdb's table, derived via immunoSEQ multiplex PCR, lists solely in-frame clones and lacks some. Clone size and the V and J calls come from that table; the DNA yielded D and trimming. The table includes under 150,000 clones, roughly 80% detected once. This clone showed up just a few times. Its antigen is still unknown.

Sequencing used PBMCs. The clonotype originates from a woman in her forties in good health and CMV-seronegative. The V and J genes are TRBV6-5 and TRBJ2-1; 8 bases align to TRBD2. The DNA for the CDR3 is TGTGCCAGCAGTTACTCGTTGGCGGGGGGATTTAGGGAGCAGTTCTTC. Its translation: CASSYSLAGGFREQFF.